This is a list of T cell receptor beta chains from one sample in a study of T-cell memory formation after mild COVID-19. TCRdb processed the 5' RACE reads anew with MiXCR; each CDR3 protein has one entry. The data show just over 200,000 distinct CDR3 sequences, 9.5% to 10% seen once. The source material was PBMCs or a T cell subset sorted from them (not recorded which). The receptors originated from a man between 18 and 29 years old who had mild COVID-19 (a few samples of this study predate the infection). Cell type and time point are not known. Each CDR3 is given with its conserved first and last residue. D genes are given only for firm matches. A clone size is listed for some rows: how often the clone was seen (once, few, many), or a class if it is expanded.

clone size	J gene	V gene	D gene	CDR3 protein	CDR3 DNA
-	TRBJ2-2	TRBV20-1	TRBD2	CSVLRGGRGTGELFF	TGCAGTGTGTTGCGGGGGGGCCGGGGCACCGGGGAGCTGTTTTTT
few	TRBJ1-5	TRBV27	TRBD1	CASSPDRVGQPQHF	TGTGCCAGCAGTCCCGACAGGGTTGGCCAGCCCCAGCATTTT
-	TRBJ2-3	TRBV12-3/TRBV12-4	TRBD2	CASSLWTSGGASDTQYF	TGTGCCAGCAGTCTTTGGACTAGCGGGGGGGCCTCGGATACGCAGTATTTT
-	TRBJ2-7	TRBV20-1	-	CSARSHANEQYF	TGCAGTGCTAGATCCCACGCGAACGAGCAGTACTTC
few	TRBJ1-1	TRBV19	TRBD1	CASTLSGGNTEAFF	TGTGCCAGTACTCTCTCAGGGGGGAACACTGAAGCTTTCTTT
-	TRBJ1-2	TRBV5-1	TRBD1	CASSLRTGGGYGYTF	TGCGCCAGCAGCTTGCGGACAGGGGGCGGCTATGGCTACACCTTC
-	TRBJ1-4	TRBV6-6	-	CASLGSRSGNEKLFF	TGTGCCAGCCTCGGGTCGCGATCGGGTAATGAAAAACTGTTTTTT
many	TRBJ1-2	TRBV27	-	CASTPLWGNYGYTF	TGTGCCAGCACCCCTCTTTGGGGGAACTATGGCTACACCTTC
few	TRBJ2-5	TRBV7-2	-	CASSLTRIQETQYF	TGTGCCAGCAGCTTAACTCGGATACAAGAGACCCAGTACTTC
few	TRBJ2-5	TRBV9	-	CASSKRSGHLQETQYF	TGTGCCAGCAGCAAAAGGTCGGGACACCTTCAAGAGACCCAGTACTTC
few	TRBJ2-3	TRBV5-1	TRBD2	CASSPLQTSGGIDSTDTQYF	TGCGCCAGCAGCCCTTTACAGACTAGCGGGGGGATCGATAGCACAGATACGCAGTATTTT
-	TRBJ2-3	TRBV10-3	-	CAIGGGSADTQYF	TGTGCCATCGGGGGGGGCTCAGCAGATACGCAGTATTTT
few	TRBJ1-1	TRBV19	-	CASSIGALNTEAFF	TGTGCCAGTAGTATTGGGGCACTGAACACTGAAGCTTTCTTT
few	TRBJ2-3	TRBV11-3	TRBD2	CASSRGGQADTQYF	TGTGCCAGCAGCCGGGGGGGCCAGGCAGATACGCAGTATTTT
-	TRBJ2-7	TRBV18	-	CASSPSGLYEQYF	TGTGCCAGCTCCCCCTCGGGACTCTACGAGCAGTACTTC
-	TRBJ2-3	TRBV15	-	CATSSWGGRQEDTQYF	TGTGCCACCAGCAGCTGGGGGGGGCGTCAAGAAGATACGCAGTATTTT
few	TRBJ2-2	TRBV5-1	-	CASTPLQGTGELFF	TGCGCCAGCACCCCATTACAGGGAACCGGGGAGCTGTTTTTT
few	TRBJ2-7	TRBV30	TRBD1	CAWRGTGGYEQYF	TGTGCCTGGAGAGGGACAGGGGGGTACGAGCAGTACTTC